This is a list of T cell receptor beta chains from one sample in a study of blood T cell repertoires in COVID-19. Some clones are missing from TCRdb's copy, which holds only in-frame ones; the method was immunoSEQ multiplex PCR. The table shows around 150,000 clones, with 80% to 90% occurring only once. The specimen sequenced was peripheral blood. These receptor sequences come from a man between 60 and 70 years old with acute or convalescent COVID-19. Both conserved end residues are part of each CDR3. The D gene is left open where the match is weak. Expanded clones are given a class, and other clones once, few, many or no size at all.

J | D | size | length | V | DNA | CDR3
TRBJ2-5 | TRBD2 | - | 15 | TRBV2 | TGTGCCAGCACTCGGGGCGGGAGTGTCAGGGAGACCCAGTACTTC | CASTRGGSVRETQYF
TRBJ2-7 | - | - | 16 | TRBV5-5 | TGTGCCAGCAGCTTGGGGGCTGGAGGGACCTCCTACGAGCAGTACTTC | CASSLGAGGTSYEQYF
TRBJ2-2 | TRBD1 | - | 18 | TRBV29-1 | TGCAGCGTTGAAGACCCGAACTGGACAGGGGACAACACCGGGGAGCTGTTTTTT | CSVEDPNWTGDNTGELFF
TRBJ2-7 | TRBD1 | - | 15 | TRBV28 | TGTGCCAGCAGGGAAGGGACAGGGGAATTTTACGAGCAGTACTTC | CASREGTGEFYEQYF
TRBJ2-3 | TRBD2 | - | 10 | TRBV29-1 | TGCGGGACTAACACAGATACGCAGTATTTT | CGTNTDTQYF
TRBJ1-2 | - | - | 11 | TRBV28 | TGTGCCAGCAGTTCCTCTTATGGCTACACCTTC | CASSSSYGYTF
TRBJ2-3 | - | few | 14 | TRBV19 | TGTGCCAGTACGACAGGTCAGGGCACAGATACGCAGTATTTT | CASTTGQGTDTQYF
TRBJ1-4 | TRBD1 | - | 14 | TRBV30 | TGTGCCTGCCTCCTCAGGGGGAAAGGTGAAAAACTGTTTTTT | CACLLRGKGEKLFF
TRBJ1-2 | TRBD1 | - | 18 | TRBV18 | TGTGCCAGCTCACCTCAACTAACGCCGACAGGGGATGACTATGGCTACACCTTC | CASSPQLTPTGDDYGYTF
TRBJ2-1 | TRBD2 | - | 15 | TRBV29-1 | TGCAGCGTATGGACTAGCGGGTACTCCTACAATGAGCAGTTCTTC | CSVWTSGYSYNEQFF
TRBJ1-1 | TRBD1 | - | 16 | TRBV5-4 | TGTGCCAGCAGCCCGGGAGGGGACAGGGGAAACACTGAAGCTTTCTTT | CASSPGGDRGNTEAFF
TRBJ1-1 | - | - | 13 | TRBV21-1 | TGTGCCAGCAGCAAAGGAGAGGACACTGAAGCTTTCTTT | CASSKGEDTEAFF
TRBJ2-7 | - | - | 15 | TRBV30 | TGTGCCTGGAGTGTTTGGGGCGTGGGAACCTACGAGCAGTACTTC | CAWSVWGVGTYEQYF
TRBJ1-3 | TRBD1 | - | 15 | TRBV27 | TGTGCCAGCAGTTTAGAGGGGGCAACTGGAAACACCATATATTTT | CASSLEGATGNTIYF
TRBJ2-3 | TRBD1 | - | 14 | TRBV4-1 | TGCGCCAGCAGTAGGGACAGCTACACAGATACGCAGTATTTT | CASSRDSYTDTQYF
TRBJ1-1 | - | - | 13 | TRBV7-3 | TGTGCCAGCAGCTTAATGGCTCGCACTGAAGCTTTCTTT | CASSLMARTEAFF
TRBJ2-1 | - | - | 15 | TRBV6-6 | TGTGCCAGCAGACTGGACTGGGAGTCCTACAATGAGCAGTTCTTC | CASRLDWESYNEQFF
TRBJ1-1 | TRBD1 | - | 14 | TRBV4-1 | TGCGCCAGCAGCCGAGACGACAGGGGAACTGAAGCTTTCTTT | CASSRDDRGTEAFF
TRBJ1-1 | TRBD1 | - | 14 | TRBV10-3 | TGTGCCATCAGTGGGCAACAGGGGGGAACTGAAGCTTTCTTT | CAISGQQGGTEAFF
TRBJ2-2 | - | few | 14 | TRBV27 | TGTGCCAGCAGCTGGGGGACACGCACCGGGGAGCTGTTTTTT | CASSWGTRTGELFF
TRBJ2-1 | TRBD2 | - | 15 | TRBV5-1 | TGCGCCAGCAGCCCACTAGCGGGAGGGGGCAATGAGCAGTTCTTC | CASSPLAGGGNEQFF
TRBJ1-1 | - | - | 15 | TRBV19 | TGTGCCAGTAAGAAAGATCAATCTATGAACACTGAAGCTTTCTTT | CASKKDQSMNTEAFF
TRBJ2-7 | - | - | 13 | TRBV10-3 | TGTGCCATCAGTGAGGGCAGGGGATCCGAGCAGTACTTC | CAISEGRGSEQYF
TRBJ1-2 | - | few | 15 | TRBV28 | TGTGCCAGCAGTTTATCCCTCCTCGGTTTTTATGGCTACACCTTC | CASSLSLLGFYGYTF
TRBJ1-2 | - | - | 14 | TRBV5-4 | TGTGCCAGCAGCATATGGACATCCGTCGGGGGCTACACCTTC | CASSIWTSVGGYTF